The 28 T cell receptor beta chains given below trace back to one sample, sequenced in a study of regulatory T cells in long-lasting Graves disease. Libraries of TCR beta came from iRepertoire HTBI primers plus Arm-PCR of CDR3 regions. MiXCR was run by TCRdb on the multiplex PCR reads, yielding one entry per CDR3 protein. The sample carries about 220,000 distinct CDR3 sequences, roughly 18% recorded once. Time point noted: newly diagnosed GD, antithyroid drugs for less than 3 months. Making the TCR library involved RNA that had been extracted from PBMCs. Separately, the same data were catalogued under a study of T cells in Graves' hyperthyroidism and ophthalmopathy.

The material was peripheral blood mononuclear cells (PBMCs), obtained at new diagnosis, from a patient treated with antithyroid drugs. The receptors derive from a woman in her twenties or thirties with Graves disease.

This clonotype appeared many times. V is TRBV19 and J is TRBJ2-7, with D tentatively TRBD1 or TRBD2 (5 bases each). V was shortened by 6 bases and J by 0 bases, with 12 bases between the two germline ends. Germline-derived CDR1 and CDR2 are LNHDA and SQIVND (reference sequence). The CDR3 contains 14 residues. This CDR3 is CASRGTGLSYEQYF. The DNA of the CDR3 is TGTGCCAGTAGGGGGACCGGGCTCTCCTACGAGCAGTACTTC. The full variable domain, in which reference TRBV19 and TRBJ2-7 provide the parts outside the CDR3, is DGGITQSPKYLFRKEGQNVTLSCEQNLNHDAMYWYRQDPGQGLRLIYYSQIVNDFQKGDIAEGYSVSREKKESFPLTVTSAQKNPTAFYLCASRGTGLSYEQYFGPGTRLTVT.

Details on this clonotype: A much larger clone lies one base from this, so it may be a read error. This rearrangement joins TRBV6-1 to TRBJ2-3; tentative D call: TRBD2 (5 bases). This CDR3 has 15 amino acids. Trimming stripped 7 bases from V and 0 bases from J, with 14 bases between. Germline-derived CDR1 and CDR2 are MNHNS and SASEGT. CDR3 region: CASTEIARSTDTQYF. The CDR3 DNA is TGTGCCAGCACCGAGATAGCGAGAAGCACAGATACGCAGTATTTT.

At least ten counts were recorded for this clonotype. The J gene is TRBJ2-4, the V gene TRBV28, with unresolved D. V was cut by 5 bases and J by 12 bases, with 20 bases left in between. The CDR3 spans 14 residues. CDR1 is MDHEN and CDR2 is SYDVKM in the germline V gene. The CDR3, as DNA: TGTGCCAGCAGTCCTACGGGCTACGATTCCTCTCAGTACTTC. Translating gives CASSPTGYDSSQYF.

The rearrangement links TRBV6-1 to TRBJ1-1; D is ambiguous. V lost 7 bases and J 3 bases, leaving 3 bases between the germline ends. In germline, CDR1 is MNHNS, CDR2 SASEGT. The CDR3 is 10 amino acids. The CDR3 DNA reads TGTGCCAGCAAGTACACTGAAGCTTTCTTT. Protein sequence: CASKYTEAFF.

This clonotype was found a few times. The chain recombines TRBV9 with TRBJ1-1; D gene unclear. The CDR3 sequence is 10 residues long. Germline values: CDR1 SGDLS, CDR2 YYNGEE. V was shortened by 5 bases and J by 4 bases, with 3 bases between the two germline ends. CDR3 amino acids: CASSPTEAFF. The CDR3 DNA reads TGTGCCAGCAGTCCCACTGAAGCTTTCTTT.

This clonotype showed up many times. V is TRBV6-4 and J is TRBJ1-2; unclear D gene. V was cut by 0 bases and J by 7 bases, with 15 bases left in between. CDR1 and CDR2 from the germline V gene are MRHNA and SNTAGT. CDR3 length: 15 residues. The CDR3 region has the DNA TGTGCCAGCAGTGACTCGTCGACCCGATCCTCTGGCTACACCTTC. The encoded protein is CASSDSSTRSSGYTF.

This clonotype was recorded many times. The chain combines TRBV7-9 with TRBJ1-1; TRBD1 is a possible D gene (6 bases). Germline V gene sequence: CDR1 SEHNR, CDR2 FQNEAQ (reference sequence). CDR3 length: 14 amino acids. V was pared by 1 base and J by 5 bases, with 11 bases between. CDR3: CASSLGGRGTEAFF. The CDR3 DNA follows: TGTGCCAGCAGCTTAGGGGGGCGCGGAACTGAAGCTTTCTTT.

The V gene is TRBV2, the J gene TRBJ2-1; a possible D gene is TRBD2 (6 bases). The DNA end favors TRBJ2-5, so the J call may be wrong. Germline loops: CDR1 SNHLY, CDR2 FYNNEI. This CDR3 has 12 residues. CDR3 region: CASGDLAETQYF. The CDR3 bases are TGTGCCAGCGGGGACTTGGCGGAGACCCAGTACTTC.

This clonotype was observed many times. The chain links TRBV10-2 to TRBJ1-1; no definite D call. V was cut by 5 bases and J by 5 bases, with 12 bases left in between. CDR3 length equals 13 residues. CDR1 WSHSY and CDR2 SAAADI come from the germline V gene. DNA for the CDR3: TGCGCCAGCAGTCCAATGGGCGGAACTGAAGCTTTCTTT. Protein: CASSPMGGTEAFF.

This clonotype was seen at least ten times. This rearrangement joins TRBV11-2 to TRBJ2-2, with TRBD1 as a possible D gene (7 bases). The CDR3 is 15 residues long. The V end lost 5 bases, the J end lost 5 bases, and 15 bases lay between the germline ends. Looked up from germline, CDR1 is SGHAT and CDR2 is FQNNGV. CDR3 bases: TGTGCCAGCAGCCCATCGACAGGGAGGACCGGGGAGCTGTTTTTT. Protein: CASSPSTGRTGELFF.

There are many counts of this clonotype. CDR3 in DNA: TGTGCCAGCAGCGTGGGACAGTCAACGTCACCCCTCCACTTT. Translating it yields CASSVGQSTSPLHF. This chain connects TRBV9 to TRBJ1-6; TRBD1 matches 7 bases. Per germline, CDR1 SGDLS and CDR2 YYNGEE. This CDR3 has 14 amino acids. The V segment lost 2 bases and the J segment 10 bases; nucleotides outside the gene matches: 6.

In this sample, this clonotype turned up many times. This rearrangement joins TRBV28 to TRBJ2-7, with D perhaps TRBD2 (5 bases). The CDR3 loop spans 14 amino acids. The V end was cut by 7 bases, the J end by 0 bases, with 13 bases between. CDR1 and CDR2 (germline): MDHEN, SYDVKM. The CDR3 DNA sequence: TGTGCCAGCAAAACGGGGTTTAGCTCCTACGAGCAGTACTTC. Translation: CASKTGFSSYEQYF.

This clonotype has only one observation. The chain employs TRBV4-1 and TRBJ2-3, with D hard to call. The germline gives CDR1 MGHRA, CDR2 YSYEKL. This CDR3 is 12 amino acids long. Trimming shortened V by 4 bases and J by 6 bases, and 8 bases separated the two germline ends. CDR3 bases: TGCGCCAGCAGCCTGGCTTTGGATACGCAGTATTTT. It yields the protein CASSLALDTQYF.

This clonotype has a handful of counts. The chain couples TRBV11-2 to TRBJ2-2, with 8 nucleotides matching TRBD1. CDR1 and CDR2 from the germline V gene are SGHAT and FQNNGV. Trimming at V came to 2 bases and at J to 5 bases, leaving 4 bases not matched to a gene. CDR3 length equals 15 residues. The CDR3 coding sequence is TGTGCCAGCAGCTTACAGGGGGCAGATACCGGGGAGCTGTTTTTT. It is translated as CASSLQGADTGELFF.

This clonotype was counted at least ten times. The gene calls are TRBV2 and TRBJ2-7; 7 bases fit TRBD1. V shed 3 bases, J shed 0 bases, and the junction held 5 bases outside the gene matches. CDR3 length equals 15 residues. Germline V lookup: CDR1 SNHLY, CDR2 FYNNEI. For the CDR3, the DNA is TGTGCCAGCAGTGACCCGACAGGGCCCTCCTACGAGCAGTACTTC. Encoded protein: CASSDPTGPSYEQYF.

This clonotype was observed at least ten times. The chain employs TRBV2 and TRBJ2-5, with 15 positions matching TRBD2. The CDR3 runs to 19 residues. CDR1 and CDR2 from the germline V gene are SNHLY and FYNNEI. Trimming at V came to 4 bases and at J to 5 bases, leaving 14 bases not matched to a gene. This chain's CDR3 is CASSARPRGLAGGRETQYF. The CDR3 DNA reads as TGTGCCAGCAGTGCGCGCCCGCGGGGACTAGCGGGAGGAAGGGAGACCCAGTACTTC.

In this sample, this clonotype turned up many times. The chain uses TRBV19 and TRBJ2-1; TRBD2 matches at 8 bases. The germline CDR1 and CDR2 sequences are LNHDA and SQIVND (reference sequence). The CDR3 is 14 amino acids. The trim removed 7 bases at V and 8 bases at J, leaving 10 bases unmatched. In DNA, the CDR3 is TGTGCCAGTAAGTCGCAGCGGGAGCGTGATGAGCAGTTCTTC. Protein: CASKSQRERDEQFF. Combining the CDR3 with reference TRBV19 and TRBJ2-1 gives the whole variable domain DGGITQSPKYLFRKEGQNVTLSCEQNLNHDAMYWYRQDPGQGLRLIYYSQIVNDFQKGDIAEGYSVSREKKESFPLTVTSAQKNPTAFYLCASKSQRERDEQFFGPGTRLTVL.

There are many counts of this clonotype. The chain uses TRBV12-3 or TRBV12-4 and TRBJ2-5; 9 nucleotides align to TRBD1. Trimming cost V 5 bases and J 5 bases; bases outside gene matches: 6. There are 14 residues in the CDR3. The CDR3 DNA reads as TGTGCCAGCAGTATACAGGGGGCAAGGGAGACCCAGTACTTC. Its translation is CASSIQGARETQYF.

The rearrangement uses TRBV24-1 and TRBJ2-5; unclear D gene. CDR3 length: 15 residues. The V end was cut by 3 bases, the J end by 5 bases, with 15 bases between. Germline V CDR1 and CDR2: KGHDR, SFDVKD. CDR3 in DNA: TGTGCCACCAGTGATCCCGGGTCCTTGGGGGAGACCCAGTACTTC. This translates into CATSDPGSLGETQYF.

As for this clonotype: A much larger clone differs from this one at a single base, so this may be a read error. This chain uses TRBV19 with TRBJ2-7, with 11 bases that match TRBD1. The germline CDR1 and CDR2 sequences are LNHDA and SQIVND (reference sequence). The CDR3 is 16 amino acids. Written as DNA, the CDR3 is TGCGCCAGCAGCCAGGTTGCGGACAGGGGGCAGAACGGGCAGTACTTC. Residues: CASSQVADRGQNGQYF.

This clonotype occurred many times. The gene calls are TRBV6-1 and TRBJ1-2, with TRBD1 as a possible D gene (6 bases). With 6 bases removed from V and 4 bases from J, the gap between germline ends came to 24 bases. Germline V gene sequence: CDR1 MNHNS, CDR2 SASEGT. The length of the CDR3 is 17 residues. Written as DNA, the CDR3 is TGTGCCAGCAGGTTGTTAGGCGTCGGGGGGCGCGGCTATGGCTACACCTTC. Residues: CASRLLGVGGRGYGYTF.

This chain uses TRBV15 with TRBJ2-1; TRBD2 matches at 9 bases. This CDR3 spans 14 amino acids. With 8 bases clipped from V and 6 bases from J, the junction kept 8 bases outside the gene matches. Germline lookup yields CDR1 LNHNV and CDR2 YYDKDF (reference sequence). The CDR3 bases are TGTGCCACCGAAAGGACTAGCGCGGCCAATGAGCAGTTCTTC. Translation: CATERTSAANEQFF. Supplemented by reference TRBV15 and TRBJ2-1, the full variable domain reads DAMVIQNPRYQVTQFGKPVTLSCSQTLNHNVMYWYQQKSSQAPKLLFHYYDKDFNNEADTPDNFQSRRPNTSFCFLDIRSPGLGDTAMYLCATERTSAANEQFFGPGTRLTVL.

The table lists this clonotype with many counts. The chain combines TRBV11-2 with TRBJ2-5; 11 nucleotides line up with TRBD2. With V trimmed by 5 bases and J by 2 bases, 4 bases remained unmatched. Germline CDR1 is SGHAT and CDR2 is FQNNGV. CDR3 length: 15 residues. CDR3 nucleotides: TGTGCCAGCAGCCCACGACTAGCGGGGCAAGAGACCCAGTACTTC. As protein: CASSPRLAGQETQYF.

This clonotype has ten or more counts. V and J are TRBV19 and TRBJ2-7; D is perhaps TRBD1 or TRBD2 (5 bases each). Germline V gene lookup returns CDR1 LNHDA and CDR2 SQIVND (reference sequence). Trimming took off 6 bases at V and 7 bases at J, with 19 bases between the two ends. The length of the CDR3 is 14 residues. The CDR3 spells CASSTPGPPTEQYF. The CDR3 DNA is TGTGCCAGTAGCACGCCGGGACCTCCTACGGAGCAGTACTTC. Using reference TRBV19 and TRBJ2-7 for the parts outside the CDR3, the full variable domain is DGGITQSPKYLFRKEGQNVTLSCEQNLNHDAMYWYRQDPGQGLRLIYYSQIVNDFQKGDIAEGYSVSREKKESFPLTVTSAQKNPTAFYLCASSTPGPPTEQYFGPGTRLTVT.

A word on this clonotype: This may be a read error: a much more frequent sequence differs by one nucleotide. V usage is TRBV30 and J usage is TRBJ2-1, with a tentative D call TRBD2 (7 bases). Per germline, CDR1 GTSNPN and CDR2 SVGIG (reference sequence). CDR3 length: 17 amino acids. The V gene lost 0 bases and the J gene lost 0 bases, with 15 bases spanning the gap. The CDR3 region is CAWSVRGARSSYNEQFF. The CDR3 region has the DNA TGTGCCTGGAGTGTACGGGGGGCCCGAAGCTCCTACAATGAGCAGTTCTTC.

This clonotype was observed at least ten times. The chain has TRBV27 and TRBJ1-4; D may be TRBD1 (6 bases). This CDR3 region has 14 residues. V gave up 6 bases and J gave up 8 bases, with 16 bases separating them. Germline V gene data show CDR1 as MNHEY and CDR2 as SMNVEV (reference sequence). In DNA form, the CDR3 reads TGTGCCAGCAGATCGCGGGGGGCCAAAGAAAAACTGTTTTTT. It encodes CASRSRGAKEKLFF.

Note on this clonotype: A much larger clone sits a single nucleotide away, making a read error possible. V gene TRBV5-1 combines with J gene TRBJ2-3; 7 nucleotides match TRBD2. The CDR3 consists of 15 residues. The germline V gene encodes CDR1 SGHRS and CDR2 YFSETQ. Written as DNA, the CDR3 is TGCGCCAGCAGCCCGAACGGGAGGCCCACAGATATGCAGTATTTT. Its translation is CASSPNGRPTDMQYF.

This clonotype was detected ten times or more. V is TRBV28 and J is TRBJ2-5; TRBD1 might be the D (6 bases). The V gene's germline CDR1 is MDHEN and CDR2 SYDVKM. The germline V and J ends were trimmed by 6 bases and 4 bases, with 18 bases remaining between them. This CDR3 spans 15 amino acids. In DNA form, the CDR3 reads TGTGCCAGCAGCCCCAGGTTTGGGACATCAGAGACCCAGTACTTC. Encoded protein: CASSPRFGTSETQYF.